Below are 23 T cell receptor beta chains sequenced from a single sample in a study of OX40 agonist ivuxolimab in advanced cancers. Repertoires were generated with immunoSEQ multiplex PCR, while TCRdb's copy carries only in-frame clones and drops some. The sample holds 15,000 to 20,000 clones, 83% seen once. The sample was CD4+ or CD8+ T cells sorted from blood, taken in a trial of the OX40 agonist ivuxolimab. The receptors were gathered from an adult with an advanced solid tumor such as melanoma, head and neck, liver or kidney cancer.

Remarks on this clone: The junction and the germline gene differ at one end; a read error may be behind it. This chain joins TRBV10-1 and TRBJ2-1; D gene unclear. The CDR3 runs 14 residues. Germline lookup yields CDR1 WNHNN and CDR2 SYGVQD (reference sequence). The CDR3 coding sequence is TGCGCCAGCAGTGACCTAGGGCCCTATAATGAGCAGTTCTTC. The encoded protein is CASSDLGPYNEQFF.

This clone appeared a single time. The J gene is TRBJ2-2, the V gene TRBV5-1; D is unclear. The CDR3 sequence is 13 residues long. Trimming took off 0 bases at V and 7 bases at J, with 7 bases between the two ends. Germline values: CDR1 SGHRS, CDR2 YFSETQ. CDR3 amino acids: CASSLGQNGELFF. The CDR3 region has the DNA TGCGCCAGCAGCTTGGGGCAGAACGGGGAGCTGTTTTTT.

To note about this clone: One end of the junction fails to match germline, which may point to a read error. CDR3 residues: CACSPGTGRTYGYTF. The DNA for the CDR3 is TGTGCCTGCAGTCCCGGGACAGGACGTACCTATGGCTACACCTTC. The chain links TRBV6-6 to TRBJ1-2; 8 bases align to TRBD1. CDR3 length: 15 residues. The V gene's germline CDR1 is MNHNY and CDR2 SVGAGI (reference sequence).

CDR3 region: CASSQGDITSQETQYF. CDR3 DNA: TGCGCCAGCAGCCAAGGGGACATAACGAGCCAAGAGACCCAGTACTTC. The gene calls are TRBV5-1 and TRBJ2-5, with D possibly being TRBD1 (6 bases). Germline loops: CDR1 SGHRS, CDR2 YFSETQ. The CDR3 has 16 amino acids. Trimming stripped 4 bases from V and 1 base from J, with 17 bases between.

This chain links TRBV7-2 with TRBJ2-7; D is possibly TRBD2 (5 bases). Germline CDR1 SGHTA, CDR2 FQGNSA. V was clipped by 2 bases and J by 2 bases, with 16 bases between them. The length of the CDR3 is 16 residues. CDR3 residues: CASSLRGSRETYEQYF. DNA for the CDR3: TGTGCCAGCAGCTTAAGAGGGAGTCGGGAAACCTACGAGCAGTACTTC.

The rearrangement joins TRBV7-9 to TRBJ2-1, with D unclear. The CDR3 is 12 residues long. CDR1 is SEHNR and CDR2 is FQNEAQ in the germline V gene (reference sequence). The germline V and J ends were trimmed by 3 bases and 7 bases, with 7 bases remaining between them. This CDR3 reads CASSFGSNEQFF. For the CDR3, the DNA is TGTGCCAGCAGCTTCGGAAGTAATGAGCAGTTCTTC.

The gene calls are TRBV7-2 and TRBJ1-2; 7 positions match TRBD1. The V segment lost 5 bases and the J segment 4 bases; nucleotides outside the gene matches: 7. Germline loops: CDR1 SGHTA, CDR2 FQGNSA. This CDR3 comprises 14 residues. The DNA of the CDR3 is TGTGCCAGCAGCGCCGGACAGGCACTCTATGGCTACACCTTC. Protein: CASSAGQALYGYTF.

The chain links TRBV25-1 to TRBJ2-3; D call uncertain. Per the germline V gene, CDR1 is MGHDK and CDR2 is SYGVNS. The CDR3 covers 16 residues. V was shortened by 5 bases and J by 4 bases, with 19 bases between the two germline ends. The chain's CDR3 is CASSSFSGIVADTQYF. CDR3 DNA sequence: TGTGCCAGCAGTTCCTTTTCCGGTATTGTCGCAGATACGCAGTATTTT.

The chain has TRBV27 and TRBJ2-2; TRBD2 matches at 8 bases. Germline CDR1 and CDR2: MNHEY and SMNVEV (reference sequence). Trimming removed 3 bases from V and 4 bases from J; junction bases left unmatched: 7. The CDR3 totals 16 residues. In nucleotides, the CDR3 is TGTGCCAGCAGTTTTCAAGCGGGGGCGGTCACCGGGGAGCTGTTTTTT. Translating gives CASSFQAGAVTGELFF.

This clone was seen a single time. This chain uses TRBV5-5 with TRBJ2-3; 8 bases are shared with TRBD2. The CDR3 extends over 17 amino acids. J gave up 4 bases and V 5 bases, and 15 bases lay outside the gene matches. Germline CDR1 and CDR2: SGHKS and YYEKEE (reference sequence). DNA of the CDR3: TGTGCCAGCAGTTGGAATCGTCCGGGAGGGGCGCCAGATACGCAGTATTTT. Amino acid sequence: CASSWNRPGGAPDTQYF.

Only a few counts were recorded for this clone. The chain links TRBV27 to TRBJ2-7; D possibly corresponds to TRBD1 (6 bases). The germline V gene has CDR1 MNHEY and CDR2 SMNVEV (reference sequence). CDR3 length equals 14 residues. The V end was cut by 6 bases, the J end by 2 bases, with 14 bases between. In DNA form, the CDR3 reads TGTGCCAGCAGCAAGGGGGACAAAGCCTACGAGCAGTACTTC. This encodes CASSKGDKAYEQYF.

The chain joins TRBV10-1 to TRBJ1-2, with a possible D match to TRBD1 (5 bases). Deletions cut 2 bases from V and 8 bases from J, with 18 bases between. The CDR3 spans 15 residues. The germline CDR1 and CDR2 sequences are WNHNN and SYGVQD (reference sequence). This CDR3 reads CASSERAGTPEGYTF. The CDR3 region has the DNA TGCGCCAGCAGTGAGAGGGCCGGGACCCCGGAAGGCTACACCTTC.

The chain is built from TRBV19 and TRBJ2-7; D gene ambiguous. The germline gives CDR1 LNHDA, CDR2 SQIVND (reference sequence). CDR3 length: 15 amino acids. Trimming pared 9 bases from V and 6 bases from J, leaving 24 bases between. The CDR3 region is CARLSGQRRRIEQYF. In DNA form, the CDR3 reads TGTGCCAGATTGAGTGGGCAACGGCGGAGAATCGAGCAGTACTTC.

The chain joins TRBV7-9 to TRBJ1-1; D remains unclear. CDR1 is SEHNR, CDR2 FQNEAQ, per germline (reference sequence). CDR3 size: 13 residues. Trimming took off 4 bases at V and 1 base at J, with 7 bases between the two ends. In DNA form, the CDR3 reads TGTGCCAGCAGCTACTCCGCGAACACTGAAGCTTTCTTT. Translation: CASSYSANTEAFF.

This chain links TRBV7-9 with TRBJ2-5; D is unclear. This CDR3 is built from 12 residues. The germline V gene encodes CDR1 SEHNR and CDR2 FQNEAQ (reference sequence). Trimming removed 2 bases from V and 4 bases from J, with 5 bases in between. Written as DNA, the CDR3 is TGTGCCAGCAGCTTATCGGGAGAGACCCAGTACTTC. Encoded protein: CASSLSGETQYF.

This clone has more than one count but fewer than ten. The rearrangement links TRBV2 to TRBJ1-1; D not certain. The CDR3 is 17 residues long. The V and J ends lost 7 bases and 0 bases respectively, with 21 bases between them. Germline V gene data show CDR1 as SNHLY and CDR2 as FYNNEI. CDR3 bases: TGTGCCAGCATCTCACGGGGATTCAGGAACATGAACACTGAAGCTTTCTTT. Protein sequence: CASISRGFRNMNTEAFF.

Only a few counts were recorded for this clone. This chain uses TRBV6-4 with TRBJ1-1; D is unresolved. The CDR3 consists of 13 residues. V shed 6 bases and J shed 0 bases, with 8 bases lying between them. CDR1 and CDR2 from the germline V gene are MRHNA and SNTAGT. The DNA of the CDR3 is TGTGCCAGCAGATCTACGGTGAACACTGAAGCTTTCTTT. Translation: CASRSTVNTEAFF.

This clone is deemed medium-sized. This sequence joins TRBV5-6 and TRBJ2-5, with TRBD1 as a possible D gene (6 bases). The V and J ends lost 6 bases and 4 bases respectively, with 16 bases between them. The CDR3 runs 14 residues. Germline CDR1 and CDR2: SGHDT and YYEEEE. CDR3 DNA sequence: TGTGCCAGCATGTTTGGGGGCTTAGGAGAGACCCAGTACTTC. Residues: CASMFGGLGETQYF.

V is TRBV27 and J is TRBJ1-1; D remains unclear. Germline lookup yields CDR1 MNHEY and CDR2 SMNVEV (reference sequence). The CDR3 runs 13 residues. Trimming pared 6 bases from V and 5 bases from J, leaving 13 bases between. CDR3 loop: CASSPRRVTEAFF. CDR3 nucleotide sequence: TGTGCCAGCAGCCCCCGAAGAGTTACTGAAGCTTTCTTT.

The chain combines TRBV7-3 with TRBJ2-7, with 8 bases identical to TRBD1. The germline V gene encodes CDR1 SGHTA and CDR2 FQGTGA. CDR3 length: 14 amino acids. V lost 2 bases and J lost 5; bases outside the gene matches: 5. The CDR3 coding sequence is TGTGCCAGCAGCTTAGGACAGGGTCCTAACGAGCAGTACTTC. Its translation is CASSLGQGPNEQYF.

The CDR3 DNA is TGTGCCAGCAGAGACCAGGAGACTGAAGCTTTCTTT. The encoded protein is CASRDQETEAFF. The chain combines TRBV2 with TRBJ1-1, with D uncertain. The CDR3 consists of 12 residues. Germline V gene sequence: CDR1 SNHLY, CDR2 FYNNEI. Deletions cut 6 bases from V and 5 bases from J, with 10 bases between.

The chain uses TRBV4-1 and TRBJ1-2, with 8 bases that match TRBD1. The CDR3 runs to 15 residues. Germline V gene lookup returns CDR1 MGHRA and CDR2 YSYEKL. V dropped 0 bases and J dropped 14; count of bases not matched to a gene: 14. CDR3 protein: CASSQDGPGQGGGTF. CDR3 sequence (DNA): TGCGCCAGCAGCCAAGATGGCCCCGGACAGGGAGGTGGAACCTTC.

The chain recombines TRBV6-5 with TRBJ1-5; no definite D call. V lost 4 bases to trimming and J lost 5 bases, with 15 bases between them. CDR1 and CDR2 from the germline V gene are MNHEY and SVGAGI. The CDR3 runs to 15 residues. CDR3 nucleotide sequence: TGTGCCAGCAGTTTGTTTAGGGAGGCGGATCAGCCCCAGCATTTT. Encoded protein: CASSLFREADQPQHF.